Listed here are 23 T cell receptor beta chains from one sample, sequenced in a study of T cells in Graves' hyperthyroidism and ophthalmopathy. The source material, RNA transcripts, was used to amplify TCR beta CDR3 regions. The primer set for the first-round RT-PCR of the TCR CDR3 was HTBI. MiXCR, applied by TCRdb to the multiplex PCR reads, yields one record per CDR3 protein. The table has hundreds of thousands of distinct CDR3 sequences, around 20% seen once; the top ten hold around two thirds. Sequenced: blood. These TCRs come from a man younger than 40 with Graves' ophthalmopathy.

This clonotype was observed many times. The genes are TRBV5-1 and TRBJ1-2; 8 nucleotides line up with TRBD1. The CDR3 contains 15 residues. The ends lost 4 bases at V and 3 bases at J; junction bases unmatched: 8. Germline V gives CDR1 SGHRS, CDR2 YFSETQ. The CDR3 sequence is CASSATTGGYYGYTF. The DNA for the CDR3 is TGCGCCAGCAGCGCGACCACAGGGGGATACTATGGCTACACCTTC.

This clonotype has a count of ten or more. The chain uses TRBV7-3 and TRBJ2-1; D is unclear. The V end lost 0 bases, the J end lost 9 bases, and 6 bases lay between the germline ends. CDR1 SGHTA and CDR2 FQGTGA come from the germline V gene. CDR3 size: 12 residues. CDR3 in amino acids: CASSLTYGEQFF. CDR3 in DNA: TGTGCCAGCAGCTTAACCTATGGTGAGCAGTTCTTC.

Remarks on this clonotype: At one end, the junction sequence differs from germline, possibly due to a read error. The chain employs TRBV7-8 and TRBJ1-1; D gene ambiguous. This CDR3 is 13 amino acids long. CDR1 SGHVS and CDR2 FQNEAQ come from the germline V gene. The CDR3 reads CASSFTTNTGAFF. CDR3 sequence (DNA): TGTGCCAGCAGCTTTACAACGAACACTGGAGCTTTCTTT. Full variable domain (outside the CDR3, taken from reference TRBV7-8 and TRBJ1-1): GAGVSQSPRYKVAKRGQDVALRCDPISGHVSLFWYQQALGQGPEFLTYFQNEAQLDKSGLPSDRFFAERPEGSVSTLKIQRTQQEDSAVYLCASSFTTNTGAFFGQGTRLTVV.

This clonotype occurred a few times. J is TRBJ1-2 and V is TRBV28; unclear D gene. Germline CDR1 MDHEN, CDR2 SYDVKM. The CDR3 totals 12 residues. V shed 8 bases and J shed 4 bases, with 11 bases lying between them. The CDR3 spells CASGSLSYGYTF. For the CDR3, the DNA is TGTGCCAGCGGATCCCTCAGCTATGGCTACACCTTC.

This clonotype was picked up a small number of times. The chain joins TRBV27 to TRBJ2-7; tentatively, D is TRBD1 (6 bases). CDR3 length: 19 residues. Germline assignment: CDR1 MNHEY and CDR2 SMNVEV (reference sequence). With 2 bases removed from V and 1 base from J, the gap between germline ends came to 24 bases. CDR3 sequence reads: CASSLRVRPQQGISYEQYF. As DNA, the CDR3 is TGTGCCAGCAGTTTAAGGGTACGGCCCCAACAGGGAATTTCCTACGAGCAGTACTTC.

V and J are TRBV12-3 or TRBV12-4 and TRBJ1-5; D is undetermined. The germline V and J ends were trimmed by 4 bases and 2 bases, with 9 bases remaining between them. The CDR3 is 14 amino acids. The CDR3: CASSSGYGNQPQHF. CDR3 in DNA: TGTGCCAGCAGTTCTGGGTACGGCAATCAGCCCCAGCATTTT.

This clonotype was counted a few times. The V and J genes are TRBV7-9 and TRBJ2-7; 10 bases map to TRBD2. CDR1 is SEHNR and CDR2 is FQNEAQ in the germline V gene (reference sequence). The CDR3 covers 15 residues. The V gene end was trimmed by 5 bases and the J gene end by 1 base; junction bases not matched to a gene: 5. In DNA form, the CDR3 reads TGTGCCAGCAGCCAAACTAGCGGGGTTTCCTACGAGCAGTACTTC. Amino acid sequence: CASSQTSGVSYEQYF.

This clonotype occurred a few times. The J gene is TRBJ1-2, the V gene TRBV28, with 8 bases matching TRBD1. The CDR3 covers 15 residues. CDR1 MDHEN and CDR2 SYDVKM come from the germline V gene. Trimming at V came to 3 bases and at J to 7 bases, leaving 10 bases not matched to a gene. CDR3 protein: CASSFPTGEKGGYTF. Written as DNA, the CDR3 is TGTGCCAGCAGTTTCCCGACAGGGGAGAAAGGTGGCTACACCTTC.

This clonotype was recorded many times. The chain combines TRBV27 with TRBJ2-1; 11 nucleotides line up with TRBD2. V lost 10 bases, J lost 9 bases, and 20 bases stayed unmatched. Germline values: CDR1 MNHEY, CDR2 SMNVEV (reference sequence). CDR3 length: 17 amino acids. CDR3 region: CATLPRLLAGVGSEQFF. For the CDR3, the DNA is TGTGCCACCTTGCCTCGACTACTAGCGGGAGTCGGTAGTGAGCAGTTCTTC.

This clonotype was seen at least ten times. The chain carries TRBV18 and TRBJ2-7, with D unresolved. The V end was cut by 3 bases, the J end by 0 bases, with 9 bases between. The CDR3 has 14 residues. CDR1 and CDR2 from the germline V gene are KGHSH and LQKENI. Written as DNA, the CDR3 is TGTGCCAGCTCACCGGCGATTCTCTCCTACGAGCAGTACTTC. This codes for CASSPAILSYEQYF. The full variable domain, with the rest looked up from reference TRBV18 and TRBJ2-7, is NAGVMQNPRHLVRRRGQEARLRCSPMKGHSHVYWYRQLPEEGLKFMVYLQKENIIDESGMPKERFSAEFPKEGPSILRIQQVVRGDSAAYFCASSPAILSYEQYFGPGTRLTVT.

This clonotype was detected a few times. This chain joins TRBV7-8 and TRBJ2-7; 11 bases map to TRBD2. Trimming removed 5 bases from V and 5 bases from J; junction bases left unmatched: 11. The CDR3 contains 16 residues. Germline V lookup: CDR1 SGHVS, CDR2 FQNEAQ. CDR3 loop: CASSPQGGTSGDEQYF. CDR3 bases: TGTGCCAGCAGCCCTCAGGGAGGGACTAGCGGCGACGAGCAGTACTTC.

V and J are TRBV28 and TRBJ1-5; no firm D call. Per the germline V gene, CDR1 is MDHEN and CDR2 is SYDVKM. The CDR3 is 16 residues long. Trimming took off 3 bases at V and 4 bases at J, with 16 bases between the two ends. The CDR3 DNA reads TGTGCCAGCAGTTTTCTAGCGAGGGCTAGGAATCAGCCCCAGCATTTT. Amino acids: CASSFLARARNQPQHF.

V is TRBV6-2 or TRBV6-3 and J is TRBJ1-2; D perhaps matches TRBD1 (6 bases). The CDR3 has 12 residues. Germline V gene lookup returns CDR1 MNHEY and CDR2 SVGEGT. Trimming removed 6 bases from V and 5 bases from J, with 10 bases in between. The CDR3 bases are TGTGCCAGCAGCCCCGGACAGTATGGCTACACCTTC. As protein: CASSPGQYGYTF.

The chain carries TRBV6-1 and TRBJ2-1, with 11 bases identical to TRBD2. Trimming cost V 1 base and J 10 bases; bases outside gene matches: 6. Germline V gives CDR1 MNHNS, CDR2 SASEGT. The CDR3 length is 15 residues. CDR3: CASSEDGLAGAEQFF. CDR3 nucleotide sequence: TGTGCCAGCAGTGAAGACGGACTAGCGGGTGCGGAGCAGTTCTTC.

This clonotype came up a few times. The CDR3 does not close with the conserved phenylalanine or tryptophan, likely indicating a read error. The V call is TRBV2, the J call TRBJ1-1; D call uncertain. The CDR3 has 13 residues. Deletions cut 2 bases from V and 6 bases from J, with 10 bases between. From germline, CDR1 is SNHLY and CDR2 FYNNEI. Here the CDR3 reads CASSERRSAEAFL. Written as DNA, the CDR3 is TGTGCCAGCAGTGAACGGAGGAGCGCTGAAGCTTTCCTT.

This clonotype was observed a handful of times. The V gene is TRBV19, the J gene TRBJ2-7, with 8 bases that match TRBD1. The CDR3 contains 16 residues. Germline loops: CDR1 LNHDA, CDR2 SQIVND (reference sequence). V was pared by 1 base and J by 3 bases, with 8 bases of the junction left unmatched. The CDR3 is CASSIVDGTGLYEQYF. The CDR3 DNA follows: TGTGCCAGTAGTATAGTAGACGGGACAGGACTCTACGAGCAGTACTTC.

In its sample, this clonotype was seen a few times. The chain uses TRBV18 and TRBJ2-1; 13 nucleotides align to TRBD2. This CDR3 region has 17 residues. V was pared by 4 bases and J by 4 bases, with 7 bases of the junction left unmatched. Germline loops: CDR1 KGHSH, CDR2 LQKENI. The CDR3 region is CASSQMGTSGNYNEQFF. The CDR3 nucleotides read TGTGCCAGCTCACAAATGGGGACTAGCGGGAATTACAATGAGCAGTTCTTC.

The CDR3 spells CASKNGGWEAFF. The CDR3 DNA is TGTGCCAGCAAAAACGGGGGCTGGGAAGCTTTCTTT. V is TRBV6-2 or TRBV6-3 and J is TRBJ1-1; D might be TRBD1 (6 bases). Trimming removed 7 bases at V and 8 bases at J, with 14 bases between. Germline CDR1 MNHEY, CDR2 SVGEGT. This CDR3 contains 12 residues.

The CDR3 is CATSRVDDRKAFF. The CDR3 DNA reads as TGTGCCACCAGCAGAGTGGATGACCGAAAAGCTTTCTTT. The chain employs TRBV15 and TRBJ1-1; D is unresolved. This CDR3 is built from 13 residues. Per germline, CDR1 LNHNV and CDR2 YYDKDF (reference sequence). Between the trimmed V and J ends, which lost 1 base and 9 bases, there was a span of 12 bases. The full variable domain, its missing parts supplied by reference TRBV15 and TRBJ1-1, is DAMVIQNPRYQVTQFGKPVTLSCSQTLNHNVMYWYQQKSSQAPKLLFHYYDKDFNNEADTPDNFQSRRPNTSFCFLDIRSPGLGDTAMYLCATSRVDDRKAFFGQGTRLTVV.

The chain joins TRBV12-3 or TRBV12-4 to TRBJ2-7; 9 nucleotides align to TRBD2. J gave up 0 bases and V 2 bases, and 2 bases lay outside the gene matches. CDR3 size: 15 residues. The CDR3 nucleotides read TGTGCCAGCAGTTTATTTAGCGGGAGCTCCTACGAGCAGTACTTC. Its translation: CASSLFSGSSYEQYF.

The V and J genes are TRBV5-5 and TRBJ2-6; D possibly corresponds to TRBD2 (6 bases). Per the germline V gene, CDR1 is SGHKS and CDR2 is YYEKEE (reference sequence). V was pared by 1 base and J by 0 bases, with 17 bases between. The CDR3 contains 19 residues. CDR3 in DNA: TGTGCCAGCAGCTTGTGGGCTAGCGAGAGCCTCTCTGGGGCCAACGTCCTGACTTTC. This translates into CASSLWASESLSGANVLTF.

The chain uses TRBV5-1 and TRBJ2-7; 8 bases are a match to TRBD2. Germline lookup yields CDR1 SGHRS and CDR2 YFSETQ. The CDR3 spans 15 residues. V lost 0 bases and J lost 4; bases outside the gene matches: 6. The CDR3 region is CASSLVAGGLYEQYF. The CDR3 bases are TGCGCCAGCAGCTTGGTCGCGGGAGGCCTATACGAGCAGTACTTC.

The sample holds a few counts of this clonotype. The chain recombines TRBV7-9 with TRBJ1-6; D perhaps matches TRBD1 (5 bases). Germline values: CDR1 SEHNR, CDR2 FQNEAQ (reference sequence). This CDR3 is built from 13 residues. Trimming removed 5 bases at V and 10 bases at J, with 12 bases between. The CDR3 coding sequence is TGTGCCAGCAGCACCACAGGACGGTCACCCCTCCACTTT. Protein: CASSTTGRSPLHF.